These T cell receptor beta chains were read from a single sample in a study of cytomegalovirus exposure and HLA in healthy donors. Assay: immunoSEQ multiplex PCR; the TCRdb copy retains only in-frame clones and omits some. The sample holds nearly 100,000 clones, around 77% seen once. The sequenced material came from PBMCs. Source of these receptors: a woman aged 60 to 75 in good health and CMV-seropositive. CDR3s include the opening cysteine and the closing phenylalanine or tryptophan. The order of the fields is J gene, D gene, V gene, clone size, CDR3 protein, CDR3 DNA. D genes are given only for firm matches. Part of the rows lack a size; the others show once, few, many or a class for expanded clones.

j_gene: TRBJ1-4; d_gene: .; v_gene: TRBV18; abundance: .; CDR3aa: CASSPDTRQINEKLFF; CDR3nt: TGTGCCAGCTCACCAGATACACGACAGATTAATGAAAAACTGTTTTTT
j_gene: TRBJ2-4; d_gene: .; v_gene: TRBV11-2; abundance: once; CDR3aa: CASSSPGGQIQYF; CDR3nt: TGTGCCAGCAGCTCCCCAGGGGGGCAGATTCAGTACTTC
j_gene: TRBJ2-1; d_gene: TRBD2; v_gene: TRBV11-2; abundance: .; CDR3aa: CASSTRLAGGRNEQFF; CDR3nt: TGTGCCAGCAGCACCCGACTAGCGGGAGGCCGGAATGAGCAGTTCTTC
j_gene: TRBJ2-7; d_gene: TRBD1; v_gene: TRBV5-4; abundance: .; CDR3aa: CASSRTGTGVSEQYF; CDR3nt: TGTGCCAGCAGTCGGACCGGGACAGGGGTGAGCGAGCAGTACTTC
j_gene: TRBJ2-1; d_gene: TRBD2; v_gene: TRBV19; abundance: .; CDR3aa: CASSSGIRGREQFF; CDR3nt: TGTGCCAGTTCTAGCGGAATTAGAGGTCGTGAGCAGTTCTTC
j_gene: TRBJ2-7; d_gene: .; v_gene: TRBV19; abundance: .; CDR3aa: CASSAASEQYF; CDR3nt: TGTGCCAGTAGTGCGGCTAGTGAGCAGTACTTC
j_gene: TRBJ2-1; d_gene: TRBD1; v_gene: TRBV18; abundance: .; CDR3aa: CASSPMGQGVDEQFF; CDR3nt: TGTGCCAGCTCACCTATGGGACAGGGAGTCGATGAGCAGTTCTTC
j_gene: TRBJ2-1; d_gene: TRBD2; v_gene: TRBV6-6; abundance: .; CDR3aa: CASGLGYNEQFF; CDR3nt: TGTGCCAGCGGACTAGGGTACAATGAGCAGTTCTTC
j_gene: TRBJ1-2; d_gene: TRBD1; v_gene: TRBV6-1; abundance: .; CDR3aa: CASSQTGTDGYTF; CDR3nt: TGTGCCAGCAGCCAAACCGGGACAGATGGCTACACCTTC
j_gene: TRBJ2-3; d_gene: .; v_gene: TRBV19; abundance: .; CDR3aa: CASSGYAGSGADTQYF; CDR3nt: TGTGCCAGTAGTGGCTACGCGGGTTCTGGCGCCGATACGCAGTATTTT
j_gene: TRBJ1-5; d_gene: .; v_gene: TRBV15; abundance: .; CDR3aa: CATSREGSGNQPQHF; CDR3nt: TGTGCCACCAGCAGAGAAGGGAGTGGCAATCAGCCCCAGCATTTT
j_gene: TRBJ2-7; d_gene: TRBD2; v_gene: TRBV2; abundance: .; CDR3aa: CASLRDSGTYEQYF; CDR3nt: TGTGCCAGCCTACGTGATAGCGGGACCTACGAGCAGTACTTC
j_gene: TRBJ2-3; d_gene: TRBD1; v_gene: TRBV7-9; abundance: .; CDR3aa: CSSSKTRGMGTDTQYF; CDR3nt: TGTTCCAGCAGTAAAACCAGGGGGATGGGCACAGATACGCAGTATTTT
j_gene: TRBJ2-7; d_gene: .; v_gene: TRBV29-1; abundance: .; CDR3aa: CSVAGNEQYF; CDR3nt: TGCAGCGTTGCAGGGAACGAGCAGTACTTC
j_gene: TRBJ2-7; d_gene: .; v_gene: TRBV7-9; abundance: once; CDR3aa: CASSSPPGTGKIHEQYF; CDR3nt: TGTGCCAGCAGCTCCCCGCCGGGCACAGGGAAGATTCACGAGCAGTACTTC
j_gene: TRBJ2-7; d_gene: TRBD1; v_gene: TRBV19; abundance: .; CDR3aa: CASSNLPGQGYYEQYF; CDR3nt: TGTGCCAGTAGCAATCTTCCGGGACAGGGATACTACGAGCAGTACTTC
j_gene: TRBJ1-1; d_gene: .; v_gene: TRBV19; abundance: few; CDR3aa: CASSSSWLRGTEAFF; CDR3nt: TGTGCCAGTAGTTCCAGTTGGCTTCGGGGTACTGAAGCTTTCTTT
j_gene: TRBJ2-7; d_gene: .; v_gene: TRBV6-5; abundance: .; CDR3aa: CASSYSIGSSYEQYF; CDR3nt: TGTGCCAGCAGTTACTCCATAGGGAGCTCCTACGAGCAGTACTTC
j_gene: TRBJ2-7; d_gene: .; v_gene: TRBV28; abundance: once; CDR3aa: CASTLRGMLSYEQYF; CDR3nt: TGTGCCAGCACACTGAGGGGGATGCTCTCCTACGAGCAGTACTTC
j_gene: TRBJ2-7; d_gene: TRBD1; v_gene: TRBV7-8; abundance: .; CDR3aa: CASSPRDRGYEQYF; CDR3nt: TGTGCCAGCAGCCCGAGGGACAGGGGGTACGAGCAGTACTTC
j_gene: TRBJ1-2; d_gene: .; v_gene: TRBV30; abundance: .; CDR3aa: CAWGGQPNYGYTF; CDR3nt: TGTGCCTGGGGCGGACAGCCTAACTATGGCTACACCTTC
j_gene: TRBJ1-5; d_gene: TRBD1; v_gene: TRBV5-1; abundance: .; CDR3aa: CASSIVNRGGGNQPQHF; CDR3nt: TGCGCCAGCAGTATAGTAAACAGGGGAGGAGGCAATCAGCCCCAGCATTTT
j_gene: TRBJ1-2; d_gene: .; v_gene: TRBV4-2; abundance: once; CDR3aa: CASSHSRGANYGYTF; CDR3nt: TGTGCCAGCAGCCATAGCAGGGGAGCTAACTATGGCTACACCTTC
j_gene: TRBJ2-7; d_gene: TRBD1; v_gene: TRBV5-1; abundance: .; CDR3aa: CASSLGQPAYEQYF; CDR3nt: TGCGCCAGCAGTTTGGGACAGCCGGCCTACGAGCAGTACTTC
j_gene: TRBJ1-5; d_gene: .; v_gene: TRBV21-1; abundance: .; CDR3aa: CASSNPPVIDRDQPQHF; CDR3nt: TGTGCCAGCAGCAACCCTCCGGTCATCGACAGGGATCAGCCCCAGCATTTT
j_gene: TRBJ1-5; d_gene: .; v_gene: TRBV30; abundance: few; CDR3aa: CAWSTQGNQPQHF; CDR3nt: TGTGCCTGGAGTACCCAGGGCAATCAGCCCCAGCATTTT
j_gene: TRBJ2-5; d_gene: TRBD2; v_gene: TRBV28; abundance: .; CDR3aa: CASSLYVFGLAGVRETQYF; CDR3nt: TGTGCCAGCAGTTTATATGTGTTCGGACTAGCGGGAGTGCGAGAGACCCAGTACTTC
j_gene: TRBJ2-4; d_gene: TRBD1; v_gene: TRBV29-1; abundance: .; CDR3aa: CSIQGAAKNIQYF; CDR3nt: TGCAGCATACAGGGGGCCGCCAAAAACATTCAGTACTTC
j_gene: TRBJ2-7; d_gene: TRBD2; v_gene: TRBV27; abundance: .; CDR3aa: CASTQSGSDEQYF; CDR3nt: TGTGCCAGCACTCAGAGCGGGAGTGACGAGCAGTACTTC
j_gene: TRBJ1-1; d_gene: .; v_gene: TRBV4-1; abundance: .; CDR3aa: CASSQPDLLTEAFF; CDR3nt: TGCGCCAGCAGCCAACCGGACTTACTGACTGAAGCTTTCTTT
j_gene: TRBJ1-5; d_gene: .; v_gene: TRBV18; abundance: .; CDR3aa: CASSPGGGNQPQHF; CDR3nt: TGTGCCAGCTCACCAGGGGGGGGCAATCAGCCCCAGCATTTT
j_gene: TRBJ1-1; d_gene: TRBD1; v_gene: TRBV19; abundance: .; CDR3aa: CASRAVNRGNTEAFF; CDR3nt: TGTGCCAGTAGGGCTGTGAACAGGGGGAACACTGAAGCTTTCTTT
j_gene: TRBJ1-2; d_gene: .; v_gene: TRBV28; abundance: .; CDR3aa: CASSLGGAGNYGYTF; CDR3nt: TGTGCCAGCAGCCTGGGGGGGGCGGGTAACTATGGCTACACCTTC